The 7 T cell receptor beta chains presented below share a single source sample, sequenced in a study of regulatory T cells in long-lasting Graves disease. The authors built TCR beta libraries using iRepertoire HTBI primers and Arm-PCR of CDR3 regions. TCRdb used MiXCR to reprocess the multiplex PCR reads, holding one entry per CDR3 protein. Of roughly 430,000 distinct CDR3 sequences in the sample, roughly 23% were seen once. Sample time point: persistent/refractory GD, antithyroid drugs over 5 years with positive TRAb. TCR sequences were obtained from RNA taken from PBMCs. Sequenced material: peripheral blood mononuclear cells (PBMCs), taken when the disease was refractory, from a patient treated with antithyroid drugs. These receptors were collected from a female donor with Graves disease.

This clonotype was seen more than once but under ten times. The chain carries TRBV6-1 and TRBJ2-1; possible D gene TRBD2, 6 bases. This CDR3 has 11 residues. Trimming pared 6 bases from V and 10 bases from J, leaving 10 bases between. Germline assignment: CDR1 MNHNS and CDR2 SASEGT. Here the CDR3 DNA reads TGTGCCAGCAGAGGGACTTTAGAGCAGTTCTTC. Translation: CASRGTLEQFF.

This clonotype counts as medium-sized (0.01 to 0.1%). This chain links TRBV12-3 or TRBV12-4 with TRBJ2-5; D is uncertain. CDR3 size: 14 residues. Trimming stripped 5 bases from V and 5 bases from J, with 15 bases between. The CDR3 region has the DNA TGTGCCAGCAGTCCGGGTCAGAGTTTGGAGACCCAGTACTTC. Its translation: CASSPGQSLETQYF.

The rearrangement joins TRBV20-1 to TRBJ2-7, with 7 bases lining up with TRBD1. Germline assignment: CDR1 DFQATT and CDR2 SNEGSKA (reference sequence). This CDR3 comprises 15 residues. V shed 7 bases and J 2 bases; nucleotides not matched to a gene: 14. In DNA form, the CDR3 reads TGCAGTGTCAAGTCCCGTAGGGGGCTGACCTACGAGCAGTACTTC. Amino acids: CSVKSRRGLTYEQYF.

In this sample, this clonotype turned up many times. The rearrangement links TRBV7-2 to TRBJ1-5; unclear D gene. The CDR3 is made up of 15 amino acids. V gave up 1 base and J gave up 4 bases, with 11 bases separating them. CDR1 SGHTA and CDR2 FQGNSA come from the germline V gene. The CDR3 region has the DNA TGTGCCAGCAGCTTAGGAGGGTTCGGAAATCAGCCCCAGCATTTT. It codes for CASSLGGFGNQPQHF.

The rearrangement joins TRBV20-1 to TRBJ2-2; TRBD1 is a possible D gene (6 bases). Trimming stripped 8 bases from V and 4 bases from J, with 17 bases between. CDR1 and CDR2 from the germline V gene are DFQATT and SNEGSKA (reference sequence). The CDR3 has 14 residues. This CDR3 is CSSKTGTRTGELFF. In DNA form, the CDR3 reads TGCAGTTCGAAGACCGGGACACGCACCGGGGAGCTGTTTTTT.

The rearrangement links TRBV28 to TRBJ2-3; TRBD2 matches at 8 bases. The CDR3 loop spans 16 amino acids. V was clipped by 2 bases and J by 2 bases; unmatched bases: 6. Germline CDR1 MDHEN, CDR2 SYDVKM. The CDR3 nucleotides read TGTGCCAGCAGTTTAACAGCGGGAGTGGTCACAGATACGCAGTATTTT. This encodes CASSLTAGVVTDTQYF.

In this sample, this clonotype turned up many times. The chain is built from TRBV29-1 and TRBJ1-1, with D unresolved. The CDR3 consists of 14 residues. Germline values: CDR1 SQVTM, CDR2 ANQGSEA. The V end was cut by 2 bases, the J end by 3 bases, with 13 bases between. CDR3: CSVEHPLVHTEAFF. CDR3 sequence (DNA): TGCAGCGTTGAACACCCTTTGGTACACACTGAAGCTTTCTTT.